These 17 T cell receptor beta chains came from one sample sequenced in a study of shared clonotypes between healthy human individuals. Only in-frame clones appear in the TCRdb table, and some are missing; sequencing was by immunoSEQ multiplex PCR. The data hold approximately 1,000,000 clones, with about 72% observed a single time. Material for sequencing was memory CD4+ T cells from PBMCs. Specified subset: CD45RA-negative fraction. These receptors were collected from a man aged 18 to 29 in good health. Some clones in this sample may be carry-over from other donors' samples.

The chain joins TRBV18 to TRBJ1-2; 7 bases agree with TRBD1. The CDR3 consists of 15 residues. V lost 0 bases and J lost 3; bases outside the gene matches: 4. CDR1 is KGHSH, CDR2 LQKENI, per germline. CDR3: CASSPPGQSHYGYTF. The CDR3 DNA sequence: TGTGCCAGCTCACCACCGGGACAGAGTCACTATGGCTACACCTTC.

The gene calls are TRBV6-1 and TRBJ1-5; TRBD1 matches at 7 bases. Germline-derived CDR1 and CDR2 are MNHNS and SASEGT. Trimming at V came to 4 bases and at J to 7 bases, leaving 7 bases not matched to a gene. This CDR3 is 14 amino acids long. CDR3 sequence: CASSGRQGQQPQHF. CDR3 DNA sequence: TGTGCCAGCAGTGGACGACAGGGTCAACAGCCCCAGCATTTT.

The V gene is TRBV6-1, the J gene TRBJ2-1; no definite D call. The CDR3 is 12 residues long. Trimming took off 5 bases at V and 8 bases at J, with 10 bases between the two ends. Germline V CDR1 and CDR2: MNHNS, SASEGT. In DNA form, the CDR3 reads TGTGCCAGCAGTCTTCGGGCTTATGAGCAGTTCTTC. It specifies CASSLRAYEQFF.

About this clone: The same CDR3 also results from other DNA sequences found in this sample. This chain links TRBV5-4 with TRBJ2-3; the D gene is possibly TRBD2 (6 bases). The ends were cut back, 0 bases at V and 0 bases at J, with 11 bases in the middle. This CDR3 is 16 amino acids long. Germline V lookup: CDR1 SGHNT, CDR2 YYREEE (reference sequence). CDR3 bases: TGTGCCAGCAGCTTGGGGGCTAGCGCAAGCACAGATACGCAGTATTTT. This encodes CASSLGASASTDTQYF.

This chain uses TRBV11-1 with TRBJ2-7; TRBD1 might be the D (5 bases). Trimming shortened V by 2 bases and J by 7 bases, and 12 bases separated the two germline ends. The CDR3 spans 13 residues. CDR1 is SGHAT, CDR2 FQDESV, per germline (reference sequence). The CDR3 here is CASSLFTGLEQYF. The CDR3 DNA is TGTGCCAGCAGCTTATTTACAGGTCTTGAGCAGTACTTC.

The rearrangement uses TRBV28 and TRBJ1-2; D is ambiguous. V lost 5 bases and J lost 2, with 12 bases in between. Germline V gene lookup returns CDR1 MDHEN and CDR2 SYDVKM. The CDR3 has 14 amino acids. CDR3 sequence reads: CASSPYEGNYGYTF. The CDR3 nucleotides are TGTGCCAGCAGTCCCTACGAGGGAAACTATGGCTACACCTTC.

The genes are TRBV28 and TRBJ1-1; no reliable D call. Germline values: CDR1 MDHEN, CDR2 SYDVKM. Trimming cost V 6 bases and J 5 bases, with 16 bases left between them. This CDR3 is built from 14 residues. CDR3 nucleotides: TGTGCCAGCAGCCGCCCCTATAGCTGGACTGAAGCTTTCTTT. Residues: CASSRPYSWTEAFF.

The CDR3 loop reads CASSPAGEGELFF. CDR3 nucleotide sequence: TGTGCCAGCAGCCCCGCGGGCGAAGGGGAGCTGTTTTTT. The J gene is TRBJ2-2, the V gene TRBV16; the D gene is possibly TRBD2 (5 bases). Germline V lookup: CDR1 KGHSY, CDR2 FQNENV. V lost 4 bases to trimming and J lost 8 bases, with 11 bases between them. The CDR3 has 13 residues. The complete variable domain, with remaining parts taken from reference TRBV16 and TRBJ2-2, reads GEEVAQTPKHLVRGEGQKAKLYCAPIKGHSYVFWYQQVLKNEFKFLISFQNENVFDETGMPKERFSAKCLPNSPCSLEIQATKLEDSAVYFCASSPAGEGELFFGEGSRLTVL.

The chain links TRBV5-1 to TRBJ1-4; 8 nucleotides line up with TRBD1. Germline assignment: CDR1 SGHRS and CDR2 YFSETQ. This CDR3 contains 15 residues. J was trimmed by 8 bases and V by 4 bases; bases with no gene match: 10. CDR3 coding DNA: TGCGCCAGCAGCCCGCAGGGGGCGCCGGGCGAAAAACTGTTTTTT. Translating gives CASSPQGAPGEKLFF.

This clone was found once. This chain links TRBV9 with TRBJ1-2; D possibly corresponds to TRBD1 (6 bases). The CDR3 is made up of 14 amino acids. V was pared by 4 bases and J by 2 bases, with 12 bases between. Per the germline V gene, CDR1 is SGDLS and CDR2 is YYNGEE. This chain's CDR3 is CASSKGGQNYGYTF. For the CDR3, the DNA is TGTGCCAGCAGCAAGGGGGGGCAGAACTATGGCTACACCTTC.

The V gene is TRBV18, the J gene TRBJ1-4; tentatively, D is TRBD1 (5 bases). V shed 3 bases and J shed 0 bases, with 17 bases lying between them. This CDR3 has 18 amino acids. Per the germline V gene, CDR1 is KGHSH and CDR2 is LQKENI. The CDR3 DNA follows: TGTGCCAGCTCACCCTCGTTCCTAGAGGGGACAACTAATGAAAAACTGTTTTTT. As protein: CASSPSFLEGTTNEKLFF. Drawing the rest from reference TRBV18 and TRBJ1-4, the complete variable domain is NAGVMQNPRHLVRRRGQEARLRCSPMKGHSHVYWYRQLPEEGLKFMVYLQKENIIDESGMPKERFSAEFPKEGPSILRIQQVVRGDSAAYFCASSPSFLEGTTNEKLFFGSGTQLSVL.

The rearrangement uses TRBV6-6 and TRBJ2-3; either TRBD1 or TRBD2 may fit D (5 bases each). CDR3 size: 14 residues. Trimming took 7 bases from V and 6 from J, leaving 17 bases between them. Looked up from germline, CDR1 is MNHNY and CDR2 is SVGAGI (reference sequence). The CDR3 loop reads CASTIGTAADTQYF. Written as DNA, the CDR3 is TGTGCCAGCACCATAGGGACCGCCGCGGATACGCAGTATTTT.

The chain combines TRBV4-1 with TRBJ2-7; 8 positions match TRBD1. CDR3 length equals 15 residues. In germline, CDR1 is MGHRA, CDR2 YSYEKL. V lost 2 bases, J lost 3 bases, and 6 bases stayed unmatched. This chain's CDR3 is CASSQQTGAGYEQYF. CDR3 bases: TGCGCCAGCAGCCAACAGACAGGGGCGGGCTACGAGCAGTACTTC.

The chain uses TRBV7-3 and TRBJ1-1; D ambiguous. Deletions cut 2 bases from V and 5 bases from J, with 9 bases between. The CDR3 is made up of 13 amino acids. The germline CDR1 and CDR2 sequences are SGHTA and FQGTGA. CDR3 bases: TGTGCCAGCAGCTTAGGGGAACGGACTGAAGCTTTCTTT. Protein: CASSLGERTEAFF.

The chain recombines TRBV29-1 with TRBJ2-7; possible D gene TRBD2, 5 bases. Germline V gene lookup returns CDR1 SQVTM and CDR2 ANQGSEA. The CDR3 totals 14 residues. V shed 1 base and J shed 6 bases, with 16 bases lying between them. The CDR3: CSVEGHRRGTEQYF. CDR3 sequence (DNA): TGCAGCGTTGAAGGGCACCGCCGGGGTACCGAGCAGTACTTC.

CDR3 DNA: TGTGCCAGCCACCCCGTGGGGGGCCTGCCTTACAATGAGCAGTTCTTC. It yields the protein CASHPVGGLPYNEQFF. The gene calls are TRBV7-9 and TRBJ2-1, with D tentatively TRBD1 or TRBD2 (6 bases each). V was cut by 8 bases and J by 4 bases, with 21 bases left in between. The germline V gene encodes CDR1 SEHNR and CDR2 FQNEAQ (reference sequence). The CDR3 extends over 16 amino acids.

This clone occurred a few times. The chain uses TRBV5-1 and TRBJ2-1; D is undetermined. The CDR3 runs to 14 residues. Trimming shortened V by 4 bases and J by 0 bases, and 8 bases separated the two germline ends. From germline, CDR1 is SGHRS and CDR2 YFSETQ. The CDR3: CASSDGYSYNEQFF. CDR3 DNA: TGCGCCAGCAGCGACGGTTACTCCTACAATGAGCAGTTCTTC.